A single sample is the source of the 24 T cell receptor beta chains below, sequenced in a study of T cells after yellow fever vaccination. A single record per CDR3 protein comes from TCRdb applying MiXCR to the 5' RACE reads. The sample carries some 250,000 distinct CDR3 sequences, 3.6% recorded once. The sequenced sample was PBMCs, obtained 15 days after the yellow fever booster vaccination. These receptors all come from a man between 18 and 29 years old who received the YFV17D yellow fever vaccine.

This clonotype was found many times. The gene calls are TRBV20-1 and TRBJ1-5; no clear D. From germline, CDR1 is DFQATT and CDR2 SNEGSKA (reference sequence). V lost 6 bases, J lost 9 bases, and 12 bases lay in between. CDR3 length: 11 residues. CDR3 residues: CSALGEGPQHF. DNA for the CDR3: TGCAGTGCACTAGGAGAAGGGCCCCAGCATTTT.

This clonotype was counted many times. V gene TRBV5-5 combines with J gene TRBJ1-2; TRBD1 is a possible D gene (5 bases). V was shortened by 1 base and J by 4 bases, with 11 bases between the two germline ends. The CDR3 consists of 14 residues. CDR1 SGHKS and CDR2 YYEKEE come from the germline V gene (reference sequence). This CDR3 is CASSLFLGLYGYTF. The CDR3 DNA sequence: TGTGCCAGCAGCTTGTTCTTGGGGCTCTATGGCTACACCTTC.

This clonotype has ten or more counts. The chain is built from TRBV12-3 or TRBV12-4 and TRBJ1-1; D not resolved. V was trimmed by 5 bases and J by 4 bases, leaving 11 bases between them. The CDR3 runs to 13 residues. The CDR3 DNA follows: TGTGCCAGCAGTAACCTTCCCGGCACTGAAGCTTTCTTT. This sequence encodes CASSNLPGTEAFF.

Remarks on this clonotype: In this CDR3 the conserved last residue, phenylalanine or tryptophan, is missing, so a read error is likely. The chain carries TRBV7-3 and TRBJ2-3; 7 nucleotides align to TRBD1. The CDR3 covers 15 residues. Germline V CDR1 and CDR2: SGHTA, FQGTGA. After removal of 3 bases from V and 0 bases from J, the junction contained 3 bases not matched to a gene. The CDR3 nucleotides are TGTGCCAGCAGCTTGGACAGGAGCAGCACAGATACGCAGTATTCT. As protein: CASSLDRSSTDTQYS.

This clonotype was recorded many times. The chain joins TRBV20-1 to TRBJ1-2; 7 bases are a match to TRBD1. This CDR3 has 15 residues. CDR1 DFQATT and CDR2 SNEGSKA come from the germline V gene (reference sequence). V lost 6 bases and J lost 3; bases outside the gene matches: 13. As DNA, the CDR3 is TGCAGTGCCATAAACCATAATCAGGGGGACTATGGCTACACCTTC. Its translation: CSAINHNQGDYGYTF.

This clonotype was observed many times. The chain employs TRBV3-1 and TRBJ2-7; D not certain. V was shortened by 0 bases and J by 3 bases, with 9 bases between the two germline ends. CDR1 LGHDT and CDR2 YNNKEL come from the germline V gene (reference sequence). The CDR3 is 14 amino acids. The CDR3 protein is CASSQDDRHYEQYF. The CDR3, as DNA: TGTGCCAGCAGCCAAGACGATCGGCACTACGAGCAGTACTTC.

This clonotype appeared many times. The genes are TRBV5-1 and TRBJ1-1, with D possibly TRBD1 on 6 matching bases. The germline V gene has CDR1 SGHRS and CDR2 YFSETQ. Trimming left V 5 bases short and J 3 bases short, with 17 bases between. The CDR3 loop spans 15 amino acids. CDR3 sequence: CASSYYRVKDTEAFF. For the CDR3, the DNA is TGCGCCAGCAGTTACTACAGGGTGAAGGACACTGAAGCTTTCTTT. Looking up the rest from reference TRBV5-1 and TRBJ1-1 gives the full variable domain: KAGVTQTPRYLIKTRGQQVTLSCSPISGHRSVSWYQQTPGQGLQFLFEYFSETQRNKGNFPGRFSGRQFSNSRSEMNVSTLELGDSALYLCASSYYRVKDTEAFFGQGTRLTVV.

This clonotype appeared many times. The rearrangement links TRBV2 to TRBJ2-7, with D possibly matching TRBD1 (6 bases). The CDR3 is 12 amino acids. Trimming removed 6 bases from V and 2 bases from J, with 8 bases in between. CDR1 is SNHLY, CDR2 FYNNEI, per germline. The CDR3 bases are TGTGCCAGCAGAGGACAGACCTACGAGCAGTACGTC. It encodes CASRGQTYEQYV.

This clonotype occurred many times. This rearrangement joins TRBV4-1 to TRBJ2-5; D perhaps matches TRBD2 (6 bases). This CDR3 spans 15 amino acids. Germline CDR1 reads MGHRA; CDR2 reads YSYEKL. The germline V and J ends were trimmed by 1 base and 2 bases, with 11 bases remaining between them. CDR3: CASSQGDGGQETQYF. The CDR3 region has the DNA TGCGCCAGCAGCCAAGGGGACGGAGGGCAAGAGACCCAGTACTTC.

The rearrangement joins TRBV20-1 to TRBJ1-4; D gene uncertain. The CDR3 is 10 amino acids. V was clipped by 6 bases and J by 7 bases, with 6 bases between them. Germline CDR1 reads DFQATT; CDR2 reads SNEGSKA (reference sequence). The CDR3 protein is CSAAGEKLFF. The CDR3 bases are TGCAGTGCCGCCGGTGAAAAACTGTTTTTT.

This clonotype occurred many times. This chain links TRBV25-1 with TRBJ2-3; D unclear. V lost 3 bases to trimming and J lost 6 bases, with 13 bases between them. Germline CDR1 and CDR2: MGHDK and SYGVNS. The CDR3 has 14 amino acids. This CDR3 is CASSDVSFWDTQYF. The CDR3, as DNA: TGTGCCAGCAGTGATGTCAGCTTCTGGGATACGCAGTATTTT.

This clonotype was seen at least ten times. V and J are TRBV6-2 or TRBV6-3 and TRBJ2-3; D is perhaps TRBD2 (5 bases). CDR1 and CDR2 (germline): MNHEY, SVGEGT. CDR3 size: 13 residues. Trimming shortened V by 6 bases and J by 1 base, and 8 bases separated the two germline ends. Here the CDR3 DNA reads TGTGCCAGCAGCCCAGCGGGCACAGATACGCAGTATTTT. Its protein is CASSPAGTDTQYF.

At least ten counts were recorded for this clonotype. The genes are TRBV12-3 or TRBV12-4 and TRBJ2-5; 7 nucleotides agree with TRBD2. V shed 6 bases, J shed 3 bases, and the junction held 7 bases outside the gene matches. This CDR3 region has 14 residues. The CDR3 DNA is TGTGCCAGCAGCTACCGGGGGGACGAAGAGACCCAGTACTTC. Residues: CASSYRGDEETQYF.

This clonotype was seen ten or more times. CDR3 in amino acids: CASSSMNQPQHF. The CDR3 coding sequence is TGTGCCAGCAGTTCAATGAATCAGCCCCAGCATTTT. The V call is TRBV12-3 or TRBV12-4, the J call TRBJ1-5; the D is unclear. This CDR3 contains 12 residues. Trimming removed 4 bases from V and 4 bases from J, with 5 bases in between.

This clonotype was observed many times. The rearrangement links TRBV6-5 to TRBJ2-1, with a possible D match to TRBD2 (6 bases). Between the trimmed V and J ends, which lost 10 bases and 10 bases, there was a span of 17 bases. Germline V gene lookup returns CDR1 MNHEY and CDR2 SVGAGI. The CDR3 contains 12 residues. The CDR3 DNA reads as TGTGCCACCAGAACGGGAGAATTCGAGCAGTTCTTC. Residues: CATRTGEFEQFF.

This rearrangement joins TRBV29-1 to TRBJ2-5; 9 bases agree with TRBD2. The CDR3 is 15 residues long. The junction had 10 bases not matched to a gene; V was cut back by 7 bases and J by 1 base. Germline CDR1 SQVTM, CDR2 ANQGSEA. The DNA for the CDR3 is TGCAGCGCTAATCCGGCTAGCGGGACCCAAGAGACCCAGTACTTC. This sequence encodes CSANPASGTQETQYF.

This clonotype came up many times. The V gene is TRBV7-2, the J gene TRBJ2-7, with 11 bases aligning to TRBD1. The CDR3 has 15 amino acids. The junction had 8 bases not matched to a gene; V was cut back by 5 bases and J by 5 bases. CDR1 SGHTA and CDR2 FQGNSA come from the germline V gene. In DNA form, the CDR3 reads TGTGCCAGCAGCCCAAACGGACAGGGGGCCAACGAGCAGTACTTC. Translation gives CASSPNGQGANEQYF.

This clonotype showed up many times. This chain joins TRBV5-4 and TRBJ2-6; 9 nucleotides align to TRBD1. Per the germline V gene, CDR1 is SGHNT and CDR2 is YYREEE (reference sequence). CDR3 length: 17 residues. With 4 bases clipped from V and 3 bases from J, the junction kept 8 bases outside the gene matches. The CDR3 coding sequence is TGTGCCAGCAGCCCGGGGGACAGGGTAAATGGGGCCAACGTCCTGACTTTC. It is translated as CASSPGDRVNGANVLTF.

This clonotype has a count of ten or more. The CDR3 sequence: CSARDEGGGDTEAFF. The CDR3 DNA reads as TGCAGTGCTAGAGATGAGGGGGGCGGGGACACTGAAGCTTTCTTT. The genes are TRBV20-1 and TRBJ1-1; D is perhaps TRBD1 (6 bases). The CDR3 spans 15 residues. The germline V gene encodes CDR1 DFQATT and CDR2 SNEGSKA (reference sequence). V lost 0 bases, J lost 3 bases, and 14 bases lay in between.

This clonotype occurred many times. The chain is built from TRBV7-2 and TRBJ1-4; 8 bases are shared with TRBD1. In germline, CDR1 is SGHTA, CDR2 FQGNSA. This CDR3 has 15 residues. J was trimmed by 3 bases and V by 0 bases; bases with no gene match: 0. CDR3: CASSLAGQANEKLFF. The DNA for the CDR3 is TGTGCCAGCAGCTTAGCGGGACAGGCTAATGAAAAACTGTTTTTT.

Details on this clonotype: A single base separates this from a much larger clone, so it may be a read error. The gene calls are TRBV5-1 and TRBJ1-2; D is perhaps TRBD1 (5 bases). Germline-derived CDR1 and CDR2 are SGHRS and YFSETQ. CDR3 size: 15 residues. Trimming shortened V by 1 base and J by 4 bases, and 14 bases separated the two germline ends. DNA of the CDR3: TGCGCCAGCAGCTTGTGGGGCAGGGACGCCTATGGCTACACCTTC. Protein sequence: CASSLWGRDAYGYTF.

This chain uses TRBV12-3 or TRBV12-4 with TRBJ2-2, with D possibly TRBD2 on 5 matching bases. This CDR3 has 16 residues. Trimming pared 0 bases from V and 1 base from J, leaving 9 bases between. The CDR3 loop is CASSLASGENTGELFF. In nucleotides, the CDR3 is TGTGCCAGCAGTTTAGCCTCCGGGGAGAACACCGGGGAGCTGTTTTTT.

At least ten counts were recorded for this clonotype. The chain links TRBV7-9 to TRBJ2-2; 7 bases are shared with TRBD1. Looked up from germline, CDR1 is SEHNR and CDR2 is FQNEAQ (reference sequence). The CDR3 runs 15 residues. V shed 6 bases, J shed 6 bases, and the junction held 10 bases outside the gene matches. CDR3 sequence (DNA): TGTGCCAGCAGACTCGGACAGGTTCAGGCCGGGGAGCTGTTTTTT. This codes for CASRLGQVQAGELFF.

This clonotype has ten or more counts. The rearrangement joins TRBV4-2 to TRBJ2-3; TRBD2 aligns across 9 bases. This CDR3 spans 18 amino acids. CDR1 and CDR2 from the germline V gene are LGHNA and YNFKEQ. The V and J ends lost 0 bases and 2 bases, in that order; junction bases with no gene match: 9. CDR3 nucleotide sequence: TGTGCCAGCAGCCAAGAGGGTAGCGGGGGACCTTACACAGATACGCAGTATTTT. Its protein is CASSQEGSGGPYTDTQYF.